This T cell receptor beta chain was captured in a study of human T cells and chemical hapten exposure. Study details: Across its roughly 22 weeks, the study gave patients weekly diphenylcyclopropenone doses to the scalp. Study-wide results and limits: PT1 expanded TCR counts and patch test score were linked, and their correlation was positive.

CDR1 and CDR2 from the germline V gene are MNHEY and SVGAGI. J gave up 1 base and V 0 bases, and 5 bases lay outside the gene matches. This CDR3 has 16 amino acids. Time point in this sample: patch test 1, 2 weeks after DPC sensitization. Specified treatment: therapeutic diphenylcyclopropenone sensitization with weekly scalp DPC. Non-pregnant alopecia patients aged 18 to 70, suitable for DPC therapy. TCRdb reanalysed the RACE reads using MiXCR and keeps one entry per CDR3 protein. The sample carries roughly 200,000 distinct CDR3 sequences, approximately 20% recorded once. A word on this clonotype: Its specificity is not known.

This receptor was obtained from a woman in her 50s with alopecia areata. Some clones in this sample may be carry-over from other donors' samples. The J gene is TRBJ2-7, the V gene TRBV6-5; 8 bases align to TRBD1. This material consisted of whole blood, taken in connection with sensitization to the hapten diphenylcyclopropenone (DPC). DNA of the CDR3: TGTGCCAGCAGTTACTCCCGGGACAGGTTATCCTACGAGCAGTACTTC. Its translation: CASSYSRDRLSYEQYF.